Detailed here is one T cell receptor (beta chain). Its target is unknown. The CDR3 contains 13 residues. The germline V gene encodes CDR1 SGHDN and CDR2 FVKESK. Trimming pared 4 bases from V and 3 bases from J, leaving 10 bases between. The assay was carried out at the deep level. When replicate PCRs were run on sorted subsets, they used around 200 ng DNA, about 30,000 T cell genomes. Sequencing used immunoSEQ multiplex PCR; TCRdb keeps in-frame clones, though not all of them. This table has about 2 million clones, less than 95% appearing once. Selected positively for CCR7 and CD45RO-negative, naive CD8 cells excluded terminally differentiated effector memory CD45RA+ cells. The sample belongs to a study of shared clonotypes between healthy human individuals. Overall study results and limits: Clonotype sharing among donors likely depends on sequencing depth.

The chain carries TRBV14 and TRBJ2-7, with D tentatively TRBD2 (6 bases). The material sequenced was naive CD8+ T cells sorted from blood. This TCR derives from a man aged 18 to 29 in good health. CDR3 coding DNA: TGTGCCAGCAGCCCTTTTAGCGGCTACGAGCAGTACTTC. It encodes CASSPFSGYEQYF.